These T cell receptor beta chains were read from a single sample in a study of human T cells and chemical hapten exposure. Each CDR3 protein is one row after TCRdb ran MiXCR on the RACE reads. The table includes roughly 40,000 distinct CDR3 sequences, 9.5% to 15% detected once. This specimen was whole blood, taken in connection with sensitization to the hapten diphenylcyclopropenone (DPC). These receptors originate from a woman in her twenties or thirties with alopecia areata. Some clones in this sample may be carry-over from other donors' samples. Both conserved end residues are part of each CDR3. Fields, in order: V gene, D gene, CDR3 length, J gene, clone size, CDR3 protein, CDR3 DNA. D genes are given only for firm matches. The size field is filled for only some rows; it gives once, few, many or a size class.

V gene: TRBV20-1
D gene: .
CDR3 length: 13
J gene: TRBJ2-7
clone size: few
CDR3 protein: CSARGDLTYEQYF
CDR3 DNA: TGCAGTGCTAGAGGGGACTTGACCTACGAGCAGTACTTC

V gene: TRBV7-3
D gene: .
CDR3 length: 13
J gene: TRBJ2-1
clone size: few
CDR3 protein: CASSLMGRGEQFF
CDR3 DNA: TGTGCCAGCAGCTTAATGGGTCGCGGTGAGCAGTTCTTC

V gene: TRBV29-1
D gene: .
CDR3 length: 11
J gene: TRBJ2-1
clone size: few
CDR3 protein: CSGGVYNEQFF
CDR3 DNA: TGCAGCGGAGGGGTTTACAATGAGCAGTTCTTC

V gene: TRBV5-5
D gene: .
CDR3 length: 12
J gene: TRBJ1-2
clone size: .
CDR3 protein: CASRTWLNGYTF
CDR3 DNA: TGTGCCAGCAGGACGTGGCTAAATGGCTACACCTTC

V gene: TRBV7-2
D gene: TRBD1
CDR3 length: 16
J gene: TRBJ2-3
clone size: many
CDR3 protein: CASSGRDRTGLDTQYF
CDR3 DNA: TGTGCCAGCAGCGGGCGAGATCGGACAGGGCTGGATACGCAGTATTTT

V gene: TRBV12-3/TRBV12-4
D gene: .
CDR3 length: 15
J gene: TRBJ2-7
clone size: few
CDR3 protein: CASSVRGIKQYEQYF
CDR3 DNA: TGTGCCAGCAGCGTACGGGGGATAAAGCAGTACGAGCAGTACTTC

V gene: TRBV20-1
D gene: .
CDR3 length: 16
J gene: TRBJ2-7
clone size: many
CDR3 protein: CSAKEGGGAFGNEQYF
CDR3 DNA: TGCAGTGCTAAGGAGGGAGGGGGTGCCTTTGGGAACGAGCAGTACTTC

V gene: TRBV5-5
D gene: .
CDR3 length: 16
J gene: TRBJ2-3
clone size: many
CDR3 protein: CASSNGLVRNTDTQYF
CDR3 DNA: TGTGCCAGCAGCAATGGATTAGTTAGAAACACAGATACGCAGTATTTT

V gene: TRBV7-9
D gene: .
CDR3 length: 16
J gene: TRBJ2-2
clone size: few
CDR3 protein: CASYLGRTPNTGELFF
CDR3 DNA: TGTGCCAGCTACTTGGGACGGACTCCGAACACCGGGGAGCTGTTTTTT

V gene: TRBV2
D gene: .
CDR3 length: 15
J gene: TRBJ1-1
clone size: .
CDR3 protein: CASRERQPMNTEAFF
CDR3 DNA: TGTGCCAGCAGGGAGAGACAGCCCATGAACACTGAAGCTTTCTTT

V gene: TRBV2
D gene: .
CDR3 length: 14
J gene: TRBJ1-5
clone size: many
CDR3 protein: CASNIERGNQPQHF
CDR3 DNA: TGTGCCAGCAACATAGAAAGGGGGAATCAGCCCCAGCATTTT

V gene: TRBV19
D gene: .
CDR3 length: 15
J gene: TRBJ1-5
clone size: .
CDR3 protein: CASSIGQTPGQPQHF
CDR3 DNA: TGTGCCAGTAGCATAGGACAGACTCCGGGTCAGCCCCAGCATTTT

V gene: TRBV3-1
D gene: .
CDR3 length: 16
J gene: TRBJ2-7
clone size: few
CDR3 protein: CASSPSWSDLNYEQYF
CDR3 DNA: TGTGCCAGCAGCCCTAGCTGGTCTGATCTCAACTACGAGCAGTACTTC

V gene: TRBV28
D gene: TRBD1
CDR3 length: 15
J gene: TRBJ1-5
clone size: few
CDR3 protein: CASTRSDRGDQPQHF
CDR3 DNA: TGTGCCAGCACCCGGTCGGACAGGGGAGATCAGCCCCAGCATTTT

V gene: TRBV2
D gene: .
CDR3 length: 14
J gene: TRBJ1-1
clone size: many
CDR3 protein: CARLIGAGNTEAFF
CDR3 DNA: TGTGCCAGACTGATAGGGGCGGGAAACACTGAAGCTTTCTTT

V gene: TRBV20-1
D gene: TRBD2
CDR3 length: 16
J gene: TRBJ2-7
clone size: .
CDR3 protein: CSATGTSVLSGYEQYF
CDR3 DNA: TGCAGTGCTACCGGGACTAGCGTCCTCTCGGGGTACGAGCAGTACTTC

V gene: TRBV20-1
D gene: .
CDR3 length: 10
J gene: TRBJ1-1
clone size: many
CDR3 protein: CSAGNTEAFF
CDR3 DNA: TGCAGTGCTGGGAACACTGAAGCTTTCTTT

V gene: TRBV18
D gene: .
CDR3 length: 12
J gene: TRBJ2-5
clone size: once
CDR3 protein: CASSPSVGTQYF
CDR3 DNA: TGTGCCAGCTCACCATCCGTGGGGACCCAGTACTTC

V gene: TRBV7-9
D gene: .
CDR3 length: 14
J gene: TRBJ2-6
clone size: few
CDR3 protein: CASREGGNANVLTF
CDR3 DNA: TGTGCCAGCAGAGAAGGGGGTAACGCCAACGTCCTGACTTTC

V gene: TRBV6-5
D gene: .
CDR3 length: 16
J gene: TRBJ1-3
clone size: .
CDR3 protein: CASSYFPDSSGNTIYF
CDR3 DNA: TGTGCCAGCAGTTACTTCCCTGACAGCTCTGGAAACACCATATATTTT

V gene: TRBV6-6
D gene: TRBD2
CDR3 length: 14
J gene: TRBJ2-5
clone size: many
CDR3 protein: CASQGSGMEETQYF
CDR3 DNA: TGTGCCAGCCAGGGTAGCGGGATGGAAGAGACCCAGTACTTC

V gene: TRBV29-1
D gene: TRBD1
CDR3 length: 15
J gene: TRBJ2-7
clone size: many
CDR3 protein: CSVLNRDRGRNEQYF
CDR3 DNA: TGCAGCGTTCTTAATCGGGACAGGGGCAGAAACGAGCAGTACTTC

V gene: TRBV5-4
D gene: .
CDR3 length: 13
J gene: TRBJ1-1
clone size: large
CDR3 protein: CASSLSVNTEAFF
CDR3 DNA: TGTGCCAGCAGCTTATCGGTGAACACTGAAGCTTTCTTT

V gene: TRBV9
D gene: .
CDR3 length: 15
J gene: TRBJ2-2
clone size: many
CDR3 protein: CASSVVEGITGELFF
CDR3 DNA: TGTGCCAGCAGCGTAGTGGAGGGGATCACCGGGGAGCTGTTTTTT

V gene: TRBV7-6
D gene: TRBD2
CDR3 length: 18
J gene: TRBJ2-1
clone size: medium-sized
CDR3 protein: CASSLAPGLAGGPNEQFF
CDR3 DNA: TGTGCCAGCAGCTTAGCCCCCGGGCTAGCGGGAGGGCCCAATGAGCAGTTCTTC

V gene: TRBV29-1
D gene: TRBD2
CDR3 length: 15
J gene: TRBJ2-1
clone size: .
CDR3 protein: CSVERLAGGRNEQFF
CDR3 DNA: TGCAGCGTTGAGAGGCTAGCGGGAGGGCGAAATGAGCAGTTCTTC

V gene: TRBV6-2/TRBV6-3
D gene: .
CDR3 length: 14
J gene: TRBJ2-3
clone size: many
CDR3 protein: CASSYAAGRDTQYF
CDR3 DNA: TGTGCCAGCAGTTACGCCGCAGGACGAGATACGCAGTATTTT

V gene: TRBV28
D gene: .
CDR3 length: 16
J gene: TRBJ2-1
clone size: .
CDR3 protein: CASSLSAVSSYNEQFF
CDR3 DNA: TGTGCCAGCAGTTTATCAGCGGTAAGCTCCTACAATGAGCAGTTCTTC